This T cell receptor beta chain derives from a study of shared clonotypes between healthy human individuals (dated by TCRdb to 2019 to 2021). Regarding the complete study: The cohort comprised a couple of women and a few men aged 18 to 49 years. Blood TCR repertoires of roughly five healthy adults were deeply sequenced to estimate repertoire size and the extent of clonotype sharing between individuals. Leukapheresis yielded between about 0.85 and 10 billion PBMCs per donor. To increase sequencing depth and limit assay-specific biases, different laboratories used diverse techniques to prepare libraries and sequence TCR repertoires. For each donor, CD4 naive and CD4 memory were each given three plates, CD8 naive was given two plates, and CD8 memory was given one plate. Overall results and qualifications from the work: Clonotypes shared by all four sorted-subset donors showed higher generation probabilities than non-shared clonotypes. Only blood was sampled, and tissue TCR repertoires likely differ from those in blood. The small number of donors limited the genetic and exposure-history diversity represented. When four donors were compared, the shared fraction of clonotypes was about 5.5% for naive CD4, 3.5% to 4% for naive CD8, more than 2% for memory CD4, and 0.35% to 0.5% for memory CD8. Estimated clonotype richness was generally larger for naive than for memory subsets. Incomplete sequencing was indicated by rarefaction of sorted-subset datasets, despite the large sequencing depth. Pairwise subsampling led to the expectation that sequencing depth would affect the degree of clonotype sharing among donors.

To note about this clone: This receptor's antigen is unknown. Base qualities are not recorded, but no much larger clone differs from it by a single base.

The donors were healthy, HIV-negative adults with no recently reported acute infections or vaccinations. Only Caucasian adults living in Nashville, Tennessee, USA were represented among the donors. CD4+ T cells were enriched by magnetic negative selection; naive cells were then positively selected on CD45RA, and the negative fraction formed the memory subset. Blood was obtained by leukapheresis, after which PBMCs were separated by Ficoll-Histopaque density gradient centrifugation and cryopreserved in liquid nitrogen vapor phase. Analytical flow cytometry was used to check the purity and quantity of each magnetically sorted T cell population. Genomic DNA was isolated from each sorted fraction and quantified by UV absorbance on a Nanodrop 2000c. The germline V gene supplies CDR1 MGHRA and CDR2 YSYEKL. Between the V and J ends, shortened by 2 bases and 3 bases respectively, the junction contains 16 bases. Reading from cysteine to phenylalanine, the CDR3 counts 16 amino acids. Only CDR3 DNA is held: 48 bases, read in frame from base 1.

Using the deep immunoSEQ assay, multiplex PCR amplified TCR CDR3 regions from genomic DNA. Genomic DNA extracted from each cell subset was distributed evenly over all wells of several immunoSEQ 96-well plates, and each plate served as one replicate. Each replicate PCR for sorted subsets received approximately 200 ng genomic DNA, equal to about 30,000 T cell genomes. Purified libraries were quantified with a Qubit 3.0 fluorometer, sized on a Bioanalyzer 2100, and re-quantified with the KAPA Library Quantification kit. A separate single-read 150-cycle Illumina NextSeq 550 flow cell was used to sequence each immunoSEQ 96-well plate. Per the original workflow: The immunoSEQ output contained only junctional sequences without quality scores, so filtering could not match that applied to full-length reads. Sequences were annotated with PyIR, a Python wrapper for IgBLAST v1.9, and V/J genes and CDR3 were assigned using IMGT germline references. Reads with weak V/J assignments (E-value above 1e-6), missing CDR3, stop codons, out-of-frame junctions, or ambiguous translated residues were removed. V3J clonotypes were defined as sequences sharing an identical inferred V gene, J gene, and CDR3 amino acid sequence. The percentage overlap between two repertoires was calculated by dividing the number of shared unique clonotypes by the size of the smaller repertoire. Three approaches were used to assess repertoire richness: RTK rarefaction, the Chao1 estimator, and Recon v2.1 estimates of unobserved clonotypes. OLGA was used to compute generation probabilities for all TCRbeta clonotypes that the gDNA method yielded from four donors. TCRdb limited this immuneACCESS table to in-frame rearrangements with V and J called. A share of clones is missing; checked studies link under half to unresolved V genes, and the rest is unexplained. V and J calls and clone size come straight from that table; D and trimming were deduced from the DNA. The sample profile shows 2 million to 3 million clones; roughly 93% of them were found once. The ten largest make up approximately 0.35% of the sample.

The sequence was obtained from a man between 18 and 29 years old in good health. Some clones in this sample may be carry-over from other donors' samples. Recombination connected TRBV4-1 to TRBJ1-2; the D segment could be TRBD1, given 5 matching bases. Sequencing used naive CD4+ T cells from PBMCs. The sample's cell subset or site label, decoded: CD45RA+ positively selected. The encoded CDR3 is CASSQPIGGGYYGYTF. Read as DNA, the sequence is TGCGCCAGCAGCCAACCGATTGGGGGGGGTTACTATGGCTACACCTTC.